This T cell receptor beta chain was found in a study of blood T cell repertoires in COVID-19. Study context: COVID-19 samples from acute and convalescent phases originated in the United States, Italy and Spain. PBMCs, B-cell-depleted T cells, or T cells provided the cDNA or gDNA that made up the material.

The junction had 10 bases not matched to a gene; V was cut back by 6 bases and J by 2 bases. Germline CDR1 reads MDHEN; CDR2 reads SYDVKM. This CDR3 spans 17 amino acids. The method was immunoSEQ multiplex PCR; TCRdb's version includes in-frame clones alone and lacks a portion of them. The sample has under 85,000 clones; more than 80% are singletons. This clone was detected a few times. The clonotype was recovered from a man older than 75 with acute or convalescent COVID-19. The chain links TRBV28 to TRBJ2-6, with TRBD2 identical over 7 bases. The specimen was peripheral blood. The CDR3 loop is CASSPSGGGTGANVLTF. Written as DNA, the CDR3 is TGTGCCAGCAGCCCCTCGGGGGGAGGGACTGGGGCCAACGTCCTGACTTTC.